The clone carrying this TCR beta chain was recorded many times. This entry belongs to a study of early T cells in non-severe SARS-CoV-2 infection. TCRdb passed the 5' RACE reads through MiXCR, listing each CDR3 protein once. The data show 43,000 or so distinct CDR3 sequences, approximately 4% seen once. V gave up 0 bases and J gave up 5 bases, with 11 bases separating them. The CDR3 totals 14 residues. The germline V gene has CDR1 DFQATT and CDR2 SNEGSKA (reference sequence). The chain links TRBV20-1 to TRBJ2-1; D is unresolved. This receptor was identified in an adult who was a healthcare worker with PCR-confirmed SARS-CoV-2 infection or an uninfected control (not recorded which). The source material was whole blood. CDR3 sequence reads: CSAREPQFNNEQFF. CDR3 nucleotides: TGCAGTGCTAGAGAACCCCAGTTTAACAATGAGCAGTTCTTC.